This TCR beta chain emerged from a study of T cell responses to AZD1222 COVID-19 vaccine. Study context: The analysis combined second doses at about 4 or about 12 weeks.

The assay was immunoSEQ multiplex PCR, and TCRdb's table has in-frame clones only and misses some. The repertoire includes roughly 160,000 clones, more than 70% of them detected once, and more than 5% sits in the top ten. Trimming cost V 4 bases and J 4 bases, with 15 bases left between them. This CDR3 region has 15 residues. Germline V gives CDR1 KGHDR, CDR2 SFDVKD. Concerning this clone: Its antigen is undetermined.

Study-level findings and limits: Repertoire sampling was restricted to post-peak T cell response timepoints. Unmutated variant regions are reportedly the target of nearly half of TCRs that are spike-specific. Clonal diversity was possibly underestimated; the donors were predominantly white British and more often female.

This TCR was sampled from an adult in good health. Source: peripheral blood, taken on day 0 of AZD1222 vaccination. This chain joins TRBV24-1 and TRBJ1-2; D is unclear. The CDR3 DNA sequence: TGTGCCACCAGTGACTCGGGCCCTAGGCTCTATGGCTACACCTTC. Its protein product is CATSDSGPRLYGYTF.